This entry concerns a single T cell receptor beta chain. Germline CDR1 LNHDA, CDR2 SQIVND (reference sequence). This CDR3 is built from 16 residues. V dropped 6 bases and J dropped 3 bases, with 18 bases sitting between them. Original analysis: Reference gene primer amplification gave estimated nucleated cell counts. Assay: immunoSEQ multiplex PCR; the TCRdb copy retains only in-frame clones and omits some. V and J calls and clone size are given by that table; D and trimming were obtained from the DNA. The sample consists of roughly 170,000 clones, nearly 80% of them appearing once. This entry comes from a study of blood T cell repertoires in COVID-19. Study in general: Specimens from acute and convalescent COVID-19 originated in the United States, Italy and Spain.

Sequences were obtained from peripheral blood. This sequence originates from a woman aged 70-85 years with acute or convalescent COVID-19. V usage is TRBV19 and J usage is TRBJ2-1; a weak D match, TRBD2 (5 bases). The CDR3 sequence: CASRSSRVGDYNEQFF. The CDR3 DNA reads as TGTGCCAGTAGGAGTTCGAGGGTGGGAGACTACAATGAGCAGTTCTTC.